The rows below give T cell receptor beta chains drawn from one sample of a study of cytomegalovirus exposure and HLA in healthy donors. The table came from immunoSEQ multiplex PCR; TCRdb's copy has only in-frame clones and leaves some out. The sample has 46,000 or so clones; about 64% are singletons. Sequenced sample: PBMCs. Receptors were obtained from a man aged 60-69 years in good health and CMV-seropositive. The CDR3 runs from the conserved cysteine through the conserved F or W. A D gene is named only where the DNA matches it firmly. A row's size may be missing; if present it is once, few, many or a size class.

V gene	J gene	D gene	clone size	CDR3 DNA	CDR3 protein
TRBV27	TRBJ2-1	TRBD2	-	TGTGCCAGCAGTTTGGAGGGACTAGCGGGAAATGAGCAGTTCTTC	CASSLEGLAGNEQFF
TRBV19	TRBJ1-5	TRBD1	-	TGTGCCAGTAGTGCCAGAGGACAGGGCGTAAACAATCAGCCCCAGCATTTT	CASSARGQGVNNQPQHF
TRBV19	TRBJ1-5	TRBD1	-	TGTGCCAGTAGTATGTGGCAGGGGGCGGCTCAGCCCCAGCATTTT	CASSMWQGAAQPQHF
TRBV19	TRBJ2-1	TRBD2	-	TGTGCCAGTAGAGATATGGGACTAGCGGGAGCAACTGGAAATGAGCAGTTCTTC	CASRDMGLAGATGNEQFF
TRBV7-9	TRBJ1-3	-	-	TGTGCCAGCAGCCAAAACCCGGGATTTGGAAACACCATATATTTT	CASSQNPGFGNTIYF
TRBV11-2	TRBJ2-1	TRBD2	-	TGTGCCAGCACTTCCAGCGGGAGCCAACGCTACAATGAGCAGTTCTTC	CASTSSGSQRYNEQFF
TRBV6-5	TRBJ1-2	-	-	TGTGCCAGCAGGGACACGGGGGTGAGCTATGGCTACACCTTC	CASRDTGVSYGYTF
TRBV28	TRBJ2-7	-	-	TGTGCCAGCAGTTTAAGGGGGAGCAGCTCCTACGAGCAGTACTTC	CASSLRGSSSYEQYF
TRBV19	TRBJ2-6	-	-	TGTGCCAGTAGTTTAACAGGGCCGGGGGCCAACGTCCTGACTTTC	CASSLTGPGANVLTF
TRBV6-6	TRBJ2-3	-	-	TGTGCCAGCAGTTACTTGGGGGGAACAGATACGCAGTATTTT	CASSYLGGTDTQYF
TRBV5-1	TRBJ2-4	TRBD2	-	TGCGCCAGCAGCTTAGCGGGAGGGGAAAACATTCAGTACTTC	CASSLAGGENIQYF
TRBV30	TRBJ1-2	-	-	TGTGCCTGGAGTGTACATTCGAGCTACACCTTC	CAWSVHSSYTF
TRBV6-5	TRBJ1-1	-	-	TGTGCCAGCAGTTACTCGCGGGCGTTGAACACTGAAGCTTTCTTT	CASSYSRALNTEAFF
TRBV4-3	TRBJ2-1	-	few	TGCGCCAGCAGCCCCACTCTGTCCCTCGAACCCTACAATGAGCAGTTCTTC	CASSPTLSLEPYNEQFF
TRBV9	TRBJ1-4	-	-	TGTGCCAGCAGCCCAGAGGGTAGAGGTGAAAAACTGTTTTTT	CASSPEGRGEKLFF
TRBV4-1	TRBJ2-1	-	-	TGCGCCAGCAGCCATCGGGAGTACAATGAGCAGTTCTTC	CASSHREYNEQFF
TRBV30	TRBJ1-5	TRBD1	-	TGTGCCTGGCTGGGGACAGGGAGGGGTCATCAGCCCCAGCATTTT	CAWLGTGRGHQPQHF
TRBV4-1	TRBJ2-4	TRBD2	few	TGCGCCAGCAGCCAAGAATTCCTAGCGGGAGTGGTAGCCAAAAACATTCAGTACTTC	CASSQEFLAGVVAKNIQYF